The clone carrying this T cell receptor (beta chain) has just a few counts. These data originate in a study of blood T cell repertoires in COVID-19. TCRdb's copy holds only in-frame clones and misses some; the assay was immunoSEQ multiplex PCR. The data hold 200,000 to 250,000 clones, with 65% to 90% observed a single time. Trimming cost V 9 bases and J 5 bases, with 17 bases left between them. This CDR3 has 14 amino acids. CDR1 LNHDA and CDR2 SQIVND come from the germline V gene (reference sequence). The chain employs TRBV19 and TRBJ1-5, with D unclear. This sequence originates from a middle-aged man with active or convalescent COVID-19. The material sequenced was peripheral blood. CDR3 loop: CASTAGFGDQPQHF. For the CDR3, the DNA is TGTGCCAGCACTGCGGGGTTCGGGGATCAGCCCCAGCATTTT.